This paragraph reports one T cell receptor beta chain. This sample is drawn from a study of Ad26.COV2.S vaccination and SARS-CoV-2 variants. Regarding treatment: roughly 19 received Ad26.COV2.S at low or high dose, single or two shots; about 5 received placebo; per-sample allocation not given. Sampling took place 63 days after the first vaccine or placebo injection. The sample came from a Boston adult aged 18-55 years. Vaccine was an Ad26 vector expressing Wuhan-strain SARS-CoV-2 spike. Using immunoSEQ multiplex PCR, the repertoire was profiled, and TCRdb retains in-frame clones only, with some absent. The sample gives more than 300,000 clones, around four fifths of which show up once; around 2% is in the top ten. Specimen: peripheral blood, collected in a trial of Ad26.COV2.S vaccine versus placebo. This receptor was identified in a person between 18 and 59 years old who received the Ad26.COV2.S COVID-19 vaccine or a placebo.

Here the CDR3 DNA reads TGCGCCAGCAGCTTCGAACCGCGGACTAGCGGCTTCACAGATACGCAGTATTTT. It codes for CASSFEPRTSGFTDTQYF. The chain is built from TRBV5-1 and TRBJ2-3, with 10 bases that match TRBD2. CDR3 length: 18 residues. The V segment lost 2 bases and the J segment 2 bases; nucleotides outside the gene matches: 11. CDR1 and CDR2 from the germline V gene are SGHRS and YFSETQ.